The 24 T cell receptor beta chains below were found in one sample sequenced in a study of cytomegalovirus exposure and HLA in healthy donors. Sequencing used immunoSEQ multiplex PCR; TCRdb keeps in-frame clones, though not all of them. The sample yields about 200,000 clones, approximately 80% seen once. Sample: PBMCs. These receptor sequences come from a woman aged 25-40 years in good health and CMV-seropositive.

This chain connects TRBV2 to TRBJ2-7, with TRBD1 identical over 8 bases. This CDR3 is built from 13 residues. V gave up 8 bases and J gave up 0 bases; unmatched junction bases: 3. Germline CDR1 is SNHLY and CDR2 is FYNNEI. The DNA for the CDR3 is TGTGCCAGCCGGACAGGGAGCTCCTACGAGCAGTACTTC. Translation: CASRTGSSYEQYF.

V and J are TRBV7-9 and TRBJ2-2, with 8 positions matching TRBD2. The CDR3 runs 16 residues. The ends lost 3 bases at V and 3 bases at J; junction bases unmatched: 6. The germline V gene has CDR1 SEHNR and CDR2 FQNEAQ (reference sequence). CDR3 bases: TGTGCCAGCAGCTTTCCCGGGACTAGGGACACCGGGGAGCTGTTTTTT. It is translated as CASSFPGTRDTGELFF.

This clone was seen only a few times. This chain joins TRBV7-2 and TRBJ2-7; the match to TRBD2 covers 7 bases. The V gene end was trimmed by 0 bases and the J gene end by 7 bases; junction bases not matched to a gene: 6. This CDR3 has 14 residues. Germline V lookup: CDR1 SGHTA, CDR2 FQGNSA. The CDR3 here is CASSLALAGGEQYF. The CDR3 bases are TGTGCCAGCAGCTTAGCCCTAGCCGGGGGGGAGCAGTACTTC.

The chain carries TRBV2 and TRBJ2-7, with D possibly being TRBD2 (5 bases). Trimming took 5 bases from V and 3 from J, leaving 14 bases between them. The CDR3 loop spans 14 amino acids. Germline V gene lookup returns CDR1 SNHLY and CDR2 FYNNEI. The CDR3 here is CASSKTKGGYEQYF. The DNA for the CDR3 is TGTGCCAGCAGTAAGACCAAAGGAGGCTACGAGCAGTACTTC.

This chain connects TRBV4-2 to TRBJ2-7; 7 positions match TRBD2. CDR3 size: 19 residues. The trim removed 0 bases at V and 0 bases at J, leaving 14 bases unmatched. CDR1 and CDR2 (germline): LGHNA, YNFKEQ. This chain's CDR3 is CASSQDGAGESSLSYEQYF. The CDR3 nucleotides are TGTGCCAGCAGCCAAGATGGCGCGGGAGAGTCCTCACTCTCCTACGAGCAGTACTTC.

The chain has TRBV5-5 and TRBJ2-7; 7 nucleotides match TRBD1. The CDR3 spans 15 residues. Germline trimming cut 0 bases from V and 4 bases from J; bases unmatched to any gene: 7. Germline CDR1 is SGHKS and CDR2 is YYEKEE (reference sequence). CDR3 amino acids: CASSLDGTASYEQYF. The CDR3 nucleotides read TGTGCCAGCAGCTTGGACGGGACAGCTTCTTACGAGCAGTACTTC.

CDR3 amino acids: CASSFQVQYGYTF. CDR3 coding DNA: TGTGCCAGCAGTTTCCAGGTCCAATATGGCTACACCTTC. V is TRBV28 and J is TRBJ1-2; no clear D gene. CDR3 length: 13 amino acids. V was pared by 3 bases and J by 5 bases, with 10 bases between. Germline CDR1 MDHEN, CDR2 SYDVKM.

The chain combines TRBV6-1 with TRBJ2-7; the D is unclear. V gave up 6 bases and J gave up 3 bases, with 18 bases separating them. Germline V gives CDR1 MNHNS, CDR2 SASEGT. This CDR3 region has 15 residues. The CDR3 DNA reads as TGTGCCAGCAGCCTAAACAGAAAGCAAGGCTACGAGCAGTACTTC. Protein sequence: CASSLNRKQGYEQYF.

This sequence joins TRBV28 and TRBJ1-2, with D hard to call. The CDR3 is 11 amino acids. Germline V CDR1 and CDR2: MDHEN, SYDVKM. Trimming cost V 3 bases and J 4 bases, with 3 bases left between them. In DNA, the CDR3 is TGTGCCAGCAGTTTGCGCTATGGCTACACCTTC. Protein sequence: CASSLRYGYTF.

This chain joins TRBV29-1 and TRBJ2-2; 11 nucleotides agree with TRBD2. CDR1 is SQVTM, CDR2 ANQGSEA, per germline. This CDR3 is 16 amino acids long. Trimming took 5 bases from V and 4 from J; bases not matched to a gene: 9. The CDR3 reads CSVTGILAGVTGELFF. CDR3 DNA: TGCAGCGTTACGGGTATACTAGCGGGAGTCACCGGGGAGCTGTTTTTT.

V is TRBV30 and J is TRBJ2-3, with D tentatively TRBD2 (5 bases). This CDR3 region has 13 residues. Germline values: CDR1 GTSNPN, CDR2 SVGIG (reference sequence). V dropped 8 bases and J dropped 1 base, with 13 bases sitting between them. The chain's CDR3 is CAGTLAGTDTQYF. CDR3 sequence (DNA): TGTGCCGGAACGCTAGCTGGCACAGATACGCAGTATTTT.

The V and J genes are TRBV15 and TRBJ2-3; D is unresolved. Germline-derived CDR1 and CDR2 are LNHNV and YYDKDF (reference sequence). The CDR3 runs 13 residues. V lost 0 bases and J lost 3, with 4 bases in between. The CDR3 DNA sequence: TGTGCCACCAGCAGAGATCTAACAGATACGCAGTATTTT. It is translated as CATSRDLTDTQYF. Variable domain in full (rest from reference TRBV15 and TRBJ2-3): DAMVIQNPRYQVTQFGKPVTLSCSQTLNHNVMYWYQQKSSQAPKLLFHYYDKDFNNEADTPDNFQSRRPNTSFCFLDIRSPGLGDTAMYLCATSRDLTDTQYFGPGTRLTVL.

CDR3 residues: CASSFGQGSDNEQFF. The DNA of the CDR3 is TGTGCCAGCAGTTTCGGACAGGGCAGTGACAATGAGCAGTTCTTC. The chain recombines TRBV27 with TRBJ2-1; 8 bases are shared with TRBD1. Germline lookup yields CDR1 MNHEY and CDR2 SMNVEV (reference sequence). J gave up 5 bases and V 3 bases, and 6 bases lay outside the gene matches. This CDR3 is built from 15 residues.

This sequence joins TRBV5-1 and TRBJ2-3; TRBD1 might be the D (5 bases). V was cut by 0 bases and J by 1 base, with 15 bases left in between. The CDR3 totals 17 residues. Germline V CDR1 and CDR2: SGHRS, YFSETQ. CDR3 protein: CASSLAGVRVGTDTQYF. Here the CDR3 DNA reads TGCGCCAGCAGCTTGGCAGGAGTCAGGGTGGGCACAGATACGCAGTATTTT.

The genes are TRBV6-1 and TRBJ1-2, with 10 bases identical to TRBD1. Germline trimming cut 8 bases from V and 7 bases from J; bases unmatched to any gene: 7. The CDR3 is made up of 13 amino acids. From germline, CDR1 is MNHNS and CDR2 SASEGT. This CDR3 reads CASGGTGEGGYTF. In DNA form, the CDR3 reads TGTGCCAGCGGGGGGACAGGGGAAGGTGGCTACACCTTC.

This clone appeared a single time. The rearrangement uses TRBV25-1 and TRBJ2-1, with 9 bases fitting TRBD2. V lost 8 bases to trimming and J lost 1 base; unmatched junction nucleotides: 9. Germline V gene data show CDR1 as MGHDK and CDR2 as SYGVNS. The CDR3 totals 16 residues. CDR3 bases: TGTGCCAGCCTAGGGGCGGGAGGGCGATCCTACAATGAGCAGTTCTTC. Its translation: CASLGAGGRSYNEQFF.

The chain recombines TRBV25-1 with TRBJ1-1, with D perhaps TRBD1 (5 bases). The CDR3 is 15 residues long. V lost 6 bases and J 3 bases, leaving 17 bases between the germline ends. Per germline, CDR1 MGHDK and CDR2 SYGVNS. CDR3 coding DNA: TGTGCCAGCAGCGCAAAACAGGCGAGGTACACTGAAGCTTTCTTT. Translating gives CASSAKQARYTEAFF.

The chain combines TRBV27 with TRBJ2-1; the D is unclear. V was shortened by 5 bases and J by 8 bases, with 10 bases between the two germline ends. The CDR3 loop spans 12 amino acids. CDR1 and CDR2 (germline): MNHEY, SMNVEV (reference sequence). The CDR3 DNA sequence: TGTGCCAGCAGTACTCTAGTCCATGAGCAGTTCTTC. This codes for CASSTLVHEQFF.

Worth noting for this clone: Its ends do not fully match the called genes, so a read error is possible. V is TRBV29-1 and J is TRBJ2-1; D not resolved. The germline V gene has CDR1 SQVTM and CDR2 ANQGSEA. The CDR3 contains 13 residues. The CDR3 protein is CCVATSSYNEQFF. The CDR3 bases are TGCTGCGTTGCGACAAGCTCCTACAATGAGCAGTTCTTC.

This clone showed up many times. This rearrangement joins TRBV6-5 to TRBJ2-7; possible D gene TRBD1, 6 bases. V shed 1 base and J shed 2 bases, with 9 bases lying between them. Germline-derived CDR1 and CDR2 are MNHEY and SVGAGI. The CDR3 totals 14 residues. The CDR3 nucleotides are TGTGCCAGCAGTTACTTGACAGGCACCTACGAGCAGTACTTC. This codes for CASSYLTGTYEQYF.

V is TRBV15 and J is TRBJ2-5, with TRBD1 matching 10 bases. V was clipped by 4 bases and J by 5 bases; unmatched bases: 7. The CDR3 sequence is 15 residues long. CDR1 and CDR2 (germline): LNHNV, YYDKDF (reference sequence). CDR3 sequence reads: CATSTRQGAGETQYF. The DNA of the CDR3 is TGTGCCACCAGCACGCGACAGGGGGCAGGGGAGACCCAGTACTTC.

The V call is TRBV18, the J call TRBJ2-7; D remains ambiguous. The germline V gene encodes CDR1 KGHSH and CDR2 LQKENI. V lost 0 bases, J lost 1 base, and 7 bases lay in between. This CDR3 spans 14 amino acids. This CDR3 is CASSPPDTSYEQYF. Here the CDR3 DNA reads TGTGCCAGCTCACCACCAGACACATCCTACGAGCAGTACTTC.

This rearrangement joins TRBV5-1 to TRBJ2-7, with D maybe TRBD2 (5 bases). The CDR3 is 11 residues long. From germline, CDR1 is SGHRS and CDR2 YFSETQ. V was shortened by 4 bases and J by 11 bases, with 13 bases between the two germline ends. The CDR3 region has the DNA TGCGCCAGCAGCGATAGCGACGTGGAGTACTTC. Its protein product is CASSDSDVEYF.

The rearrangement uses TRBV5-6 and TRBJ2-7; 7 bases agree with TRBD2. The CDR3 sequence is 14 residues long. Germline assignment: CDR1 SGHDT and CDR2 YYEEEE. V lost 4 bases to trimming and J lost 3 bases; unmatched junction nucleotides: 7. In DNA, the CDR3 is TGTGCCAGCAGCCGGAAAAGGACTAGCTACGAGCAGTACTTC. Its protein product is CASSRKRTSYEQYF. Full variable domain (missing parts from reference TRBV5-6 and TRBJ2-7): DAGVTQSPTHLIKTRGQQVTLRCSPKSGHDTVSWYQQALGQGPQFIFQYYEEEERQRGNFPDRFSGHQFPNYSSELNVNALLLGDSALYLCASSRKRTSYEQYFGPGTRLTVT.